A selection of T cell receptor beta chains follows, all from one sample in a study of T cells after yellow fever vaccination. TCRdb reprocessed the 5' RACE reads with MiXCR, giving one entry per CDR3 protein. The sample has 50,000 or so distinct CDR3 sequences; about 6.6% are singletons. Sequencing used CD8+ T cells sorted from PBMCs, obtained on the day of the first yellow fever vaccination. The receptor source for this set is a man younger than 30 who received the YFV17D yellow fever vaccine. The CDR3 runs from the conserved cysteine through the conserved F or W. The D gene is left open where the match is weak. A clone size is listed for some rows: how often the clone was seen (once, few, many), or a class if it is expanded.

.	TRBV5-1	TRBJ1-1	many	CASSFLLNTEAFF	TGCGCCAGCAGCTTTCTGTTGAACACTGAAGCTTTCTTT
TRBD1	TRBV18	TRBJ2-1	few	CASSPPVGTGYNEQFF	TGTGCCAGCTCACCACCGGTAGGGACAGGATACAATGAGCAGTTCTTC
TRBD2	TRBV27	TRBJ2-3	many	CASSWTGGLGTQYF	TGTGCCAGCAGCTGGACGGGGGGGCTCGGTACGCAGTATTTT
.	TRBV7-8	TRBJ2-1	.	CATGGQNLNYNEQFF	TGTGCCACGGGGGGACAGAACTTAAACTACAATGAGCAGTTCTTC
.	TRBV5-4	TRBJ2-2	many	CASSLAVATGELFF	TGTGCCAGCAGCTTGGCGGTGGCCACCGGGGAGCTGTTTTTT
TRBD2	TRBV4-2	TRBJ2-7	.	CASSPFLGAGGLIEQYF	TGTGCCAGCAGCCCCTTCCTAGGAGCGGGGGGGCTCATCGAGCAGTACTTC
.	TRBV4-1	TRBJ2-2	many	CASSRFTGIRAPGELFF	TGCGCCAGCAGCCGTTTTACAGGGATTCGGGCGCCCGGGGAGCTGTTTTTT
.	TRBV4-1	TRBJ1-6	.	CASRDMGGRDSPLHF	TGCGCCAGCAGGGATATGGGGGGGAGAGATTCACCCCTCCACTTT
.	TRBV12-3/TRBV12-4	TRBJ2-5	.	CASSPTVQETQYF	TGTGCCAGCAGCCCGACAGTCCAAGAGACCCAGTACTTC
.	TRBV29-1	TRBJ2-1	few	CSVERDEQFF	TGCAGCGTCGAAAGGGATGAGCAGTTCTTC
.	TRBV5-6	TRBJ2-5	few	CASSLSETQYF	TGTGCCAGCAGCTTGTCGGAGACCCAGTACTTC
TRBD1	TRBV10-1	TRBJ2-7	few	CASSPDRDYEQYF	TGCGCCAGCAGCCCGGACAGGGACTACGAGCAGTACTTC
.	TRBV5-5	TRBJ2-6	many	CASRDRHSGANVLTF	TGTGCCAGCCGCGACAGGCACTCTGGGGCCAACGTCCTGACTTTC
TRBD1	TRBV7-6	TRBJ2-5	many	CASSLGQGTTQYF	TGTGCCAGCAGCCTGGGACAGGGGACGACCCAGTACTTC
TRBD1	TRBV19	TRBJ2-1	many	CASSIGQGDEQFF	TGTGCCAGTAGTATTGGACAGGGGGATGAGCAGTTCTTC
TRBD1	TRBV10-3	TRBJ2-1	many	CAIRGQGPYNEQFF	TGTGCCATCAGAGGACAGGGCCCCTACAATGAGCAGTTCTTC
TRBD1	TRBV7-7	TRBJ2-1	.	CASSFGTDLYNEQFF	TGTGCCAGCAGCTTTGGGACAGATCTCTACAATGAGCAGTTCTTC
TRBD1	TRBV7-7	TRBJ2-5	medium-sized	CASSLNRGPQETQYF	TGTGCCAGCAGCTTAAATAGGGGGCCCCAAGAGACCCAGTACTTC
.	TRBV3-1	TRBJ1-2	few	CASSQDNHVPAGF	TGTGCCAGCAGCCAAGATAATCACGTTCCCGCCGGCTTC
.	TRBV5-4	TRBJ2-3	many	CASIPGAGGGTDTQYF	TGTGCCAGCATCCCGGGGGCAGGAGGGGGCACAGATACGCAGTATTTT
.	TRBV5-1	TRBJ2-1	few	CASSLGRGGSYNEQFF	TGCGCCAGCAGCTTGGGTCGAGGGGGCTCCTACAATGAGCAGTTCTTC
TRBD1	TRBV5-1	TRBJ1-1	many	CASKQGATTEAFF	TGCGCCAGCAAACAGGGGGCGACCACTGAAGCTTTCTTT
TRBD1	TRBV20-1	TRBJ2-5	many	CSARDLGQGAWETQYF	TGCAGTGCTAGAGATCTGGGGCAGGGGGCTTGGGAGACCCAGTACTTC
.	TRBV7-6	TRBJ2-2	few	CASSTRDPGELFF	TGTGCCAGCAGTACTCGAGATCCCGGGGAGCTGTTTTTT
.	TRBV20-1	TRBJ2-7	many	CSASWGYEQYF	TGCAGTGCTAGTTGGGGGTACGAGCAGTACTTC
TRBD1	TRBV20-1	TRBJ1-1	.	CSARDDRVAVEAFF	TGCAGTGCTAGAGACGACAGGGTCGCTGTTGAAGCTTTCTTT